Below, one TCR beta chain is given with its context. These data belong to a study of technical replicates of blood from four donors. Germline V gene lookup returns CDR1 MGHRA and CDR2 YSYEKL. The CDR3 contains 15 residues. V dropped 2 bases and J dropped 4 bases, with 12 bases sitting between them. Clones were sequenced by immunoSEQ multiplex PCR, and TCRdb holds only the in-frame ones, with some missing. In the table there are roughly 76,000 clones, roughly 92% of which are singletons. Sample: T cells isolated from PBMCs. This clonotype was obtained from a human donor in good health. The J gene is TRBJ2-1, the V gene TRBV4-1; D call uncertain. The CDR3 coding sequence is TGCGCCAGCAGCCAACCCCCCGAGGCGTACAATGAGCAGTTCTTC. This gives the protein CASSQPPEAYNEQFF.